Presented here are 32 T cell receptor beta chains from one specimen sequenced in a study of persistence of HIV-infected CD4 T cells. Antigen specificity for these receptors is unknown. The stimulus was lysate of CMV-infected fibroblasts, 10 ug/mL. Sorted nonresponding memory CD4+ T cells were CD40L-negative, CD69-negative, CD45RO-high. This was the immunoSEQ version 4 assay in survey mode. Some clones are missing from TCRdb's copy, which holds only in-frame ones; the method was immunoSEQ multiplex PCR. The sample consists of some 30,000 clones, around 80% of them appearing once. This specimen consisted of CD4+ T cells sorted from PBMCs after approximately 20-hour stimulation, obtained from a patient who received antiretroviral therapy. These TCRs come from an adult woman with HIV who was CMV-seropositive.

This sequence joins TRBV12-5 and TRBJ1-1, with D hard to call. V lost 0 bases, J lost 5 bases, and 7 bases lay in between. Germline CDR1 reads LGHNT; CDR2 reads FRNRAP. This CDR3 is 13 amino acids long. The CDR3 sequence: CASGLVDGTEAFF. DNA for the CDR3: TGTGCTAGTGGTTTGGTAGACGGGACTGAAGCTTTCTTT.

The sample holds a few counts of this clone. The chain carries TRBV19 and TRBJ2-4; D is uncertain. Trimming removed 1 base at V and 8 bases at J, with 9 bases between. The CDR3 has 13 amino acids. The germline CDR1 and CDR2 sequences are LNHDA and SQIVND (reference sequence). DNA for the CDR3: TGTGCCAGTAGTATAGGAAACCCCGACATTCAGTACTTC. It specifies CASSIGNPDIQYF.

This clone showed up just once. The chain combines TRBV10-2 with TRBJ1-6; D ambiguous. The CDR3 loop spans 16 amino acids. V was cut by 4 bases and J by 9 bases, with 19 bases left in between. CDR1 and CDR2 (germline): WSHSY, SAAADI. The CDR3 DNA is TGCGCCAGCAGTGTGGTCGGGCCGGCCATGGGTTCACCCCTCCACTTT. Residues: CASSVVGPAMGSPLHF.

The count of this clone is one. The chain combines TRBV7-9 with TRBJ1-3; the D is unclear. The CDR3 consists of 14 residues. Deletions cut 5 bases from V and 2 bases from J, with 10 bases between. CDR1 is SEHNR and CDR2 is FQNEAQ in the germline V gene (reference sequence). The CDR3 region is CASSRMIPGNTIYF. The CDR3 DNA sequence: TGTGCCAGCAGCAGGATGATACCTGGAAACACCATATATTTT.

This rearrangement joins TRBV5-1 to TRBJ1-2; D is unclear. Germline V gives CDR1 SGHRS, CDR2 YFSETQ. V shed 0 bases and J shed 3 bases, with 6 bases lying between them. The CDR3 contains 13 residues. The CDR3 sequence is CASSLASYYGYTF. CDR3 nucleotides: TGCGCCAGCAGCTTGGCCTCATACTATGGCTACACCTTC.

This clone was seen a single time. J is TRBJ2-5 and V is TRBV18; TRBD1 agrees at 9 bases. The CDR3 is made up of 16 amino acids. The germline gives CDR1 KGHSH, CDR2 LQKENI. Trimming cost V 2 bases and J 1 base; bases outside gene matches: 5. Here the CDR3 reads CASSPNRGRGQETQYF. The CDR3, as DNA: TGTGCCAGCTCACCAAACAGGGGGCGAGGCCAAGAGACCCAGTACTTC.

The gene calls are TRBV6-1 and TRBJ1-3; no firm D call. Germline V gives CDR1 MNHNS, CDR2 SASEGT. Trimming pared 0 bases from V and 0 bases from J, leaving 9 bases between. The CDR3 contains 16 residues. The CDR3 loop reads CASSEARAASGNTIYF. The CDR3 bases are TGTGCCAGCAGTGAAGCGCGGGCAGCCTCTGGAAACACCATATATTTT.

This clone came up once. The CDR3 reads CASSRDHTDTQYF. The CDR3 DNA sequence: TGTGCCAGCAGCAGGGACCACACAGATACGCAGTATTTT. The chain links TRBV7-8 to TRBJ2-3, with D tentatively TRBD1 or TRBD2 (5 bases each). The CDR3 is 13 residues long. Germline CDR1 reads SGHVS; CDR2 reads FQNEAQ. The V gene lost 5 bases and the J gene lost 2 bases, with 8 bases spanning the gap.

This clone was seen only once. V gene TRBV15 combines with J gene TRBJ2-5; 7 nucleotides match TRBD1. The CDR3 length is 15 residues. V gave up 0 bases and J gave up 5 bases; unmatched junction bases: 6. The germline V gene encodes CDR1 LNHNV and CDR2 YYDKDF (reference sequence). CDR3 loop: CATSRDRGGWETQYF. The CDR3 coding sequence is TGTGCCACCAGCAGAGATCGAGGGGGCTGGGAGACCCAGTACTTC.

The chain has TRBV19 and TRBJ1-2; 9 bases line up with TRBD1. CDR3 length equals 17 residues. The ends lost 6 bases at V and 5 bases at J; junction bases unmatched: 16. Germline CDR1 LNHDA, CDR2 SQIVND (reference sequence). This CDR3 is CASSVGTGTGKLYGYTF. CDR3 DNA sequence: TGTGCCAGTAGCGTTGGAACCGGGACAGGGAAGTTATATGGCTACACCTTC.

For the CDR3, the DNA is TGTGCCAGCAGCTTAACGGGAGCGGGTCAAGGTTCCAATGAGCAGTTCTTC. As protein: CASSLTGAGQGSNEQFF. This chain uses TRBV7-3 with TRBJ2-1, with TRBD2 as a possible D gene (6 bases). The CDR3 runs 17 residues. Germline V lookup: CDR1 SGHTA, CDR2 FQGTGA. V was shortened by 0 bases and J by 6 bases, with 18 bases between the two germline ends. The variable domain in full, completed from reference TRBV7-3 and TRBJ2-1, reads GAGVSQTPSNKVTEKGKYVELRCDPISGHTALYWYRQSLGQGPEFLIYFQGTGAADDSGLPNDRFFAVRPEGSVSTLKIQRTERGDSAVYLCASSLTGAGQGSNEQFFGPGTRLTVL.

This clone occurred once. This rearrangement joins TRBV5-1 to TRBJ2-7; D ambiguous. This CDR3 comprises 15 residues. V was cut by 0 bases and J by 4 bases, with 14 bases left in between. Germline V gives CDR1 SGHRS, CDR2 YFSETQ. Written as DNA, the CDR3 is TGCGCCAGCAGCTTGGCCCCGGGTGAACTTTACGAGCAGTACTTC. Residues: CASSLAPGELYEQYF.

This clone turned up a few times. The CDR3 DNA reads TGCAGCGTCTTAACCCCACATCAGGCCGAAAAACTGTTTTTT. Protein product: CSVLTPHQAEKLFF. The V gene is TRBV29-1, the J gene TRBJ1-4; D gene unclear. This CDR3 is built from 14 residues. Trimming pared 6 bases from V and 8 bases from J, leaving 19 bases between. Germline CDR1 is SQVTM and CDR2 is ANQGSEA.

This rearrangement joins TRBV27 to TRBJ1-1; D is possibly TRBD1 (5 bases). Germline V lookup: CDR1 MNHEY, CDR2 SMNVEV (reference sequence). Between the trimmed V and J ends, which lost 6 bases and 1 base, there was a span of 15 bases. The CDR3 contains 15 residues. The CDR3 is CASSRRGGTNTEAFF. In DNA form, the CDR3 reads TGTGCCAGCAGCCGGAGGGGTGGAACGAACACTGAAGCTTTCTTT.

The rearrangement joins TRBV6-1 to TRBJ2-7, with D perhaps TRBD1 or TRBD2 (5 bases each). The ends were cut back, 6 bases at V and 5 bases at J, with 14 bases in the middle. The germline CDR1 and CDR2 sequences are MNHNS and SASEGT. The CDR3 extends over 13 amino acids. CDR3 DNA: TGTGCCAGCAGGGGACCTACGCGGGACGAGCAGTACGTC. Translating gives CASRGPTRDEQYV.

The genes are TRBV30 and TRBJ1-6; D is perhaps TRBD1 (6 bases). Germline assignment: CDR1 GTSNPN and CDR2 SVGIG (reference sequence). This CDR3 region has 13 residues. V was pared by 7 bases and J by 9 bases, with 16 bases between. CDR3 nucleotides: TGTGCCTACCACAGGGACGTCGGTTCACCCCTCCACTTT. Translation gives CAYHRDVGSPLHF.

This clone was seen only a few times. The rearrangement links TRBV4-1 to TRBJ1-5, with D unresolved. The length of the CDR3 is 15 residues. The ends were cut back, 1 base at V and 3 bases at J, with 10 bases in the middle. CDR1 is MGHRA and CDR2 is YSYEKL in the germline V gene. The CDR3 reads CASSQVTGFNQPQHF. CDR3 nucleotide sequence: TGCGCCAGCAGCCAAGTGACGGGATTCAATCAGCCCCAGCATTTT.

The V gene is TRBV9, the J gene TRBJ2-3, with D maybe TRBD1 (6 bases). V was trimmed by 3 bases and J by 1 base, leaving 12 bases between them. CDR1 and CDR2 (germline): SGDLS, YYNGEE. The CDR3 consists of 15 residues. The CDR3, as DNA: TGTGCCAGCAGCGCCAGACAGGCGGGCACAGATACGCAGTATTTT. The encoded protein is CASSARQAGTDTQYF.

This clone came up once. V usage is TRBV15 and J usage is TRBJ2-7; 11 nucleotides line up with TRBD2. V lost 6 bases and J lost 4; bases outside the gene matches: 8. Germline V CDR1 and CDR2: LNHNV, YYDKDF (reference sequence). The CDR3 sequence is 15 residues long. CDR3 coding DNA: TGTGCCACCAGGAAGATGACTAGCGGGGCGTACGAGCAGTACGTC. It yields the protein CATRKMTSGAYEQYV.

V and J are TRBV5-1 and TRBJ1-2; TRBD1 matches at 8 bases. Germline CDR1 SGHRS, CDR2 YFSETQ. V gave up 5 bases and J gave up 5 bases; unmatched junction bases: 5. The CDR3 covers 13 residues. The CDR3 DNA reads TGCGCCAGCAGTTCGACAGGGGAGTATGGCTACACCTTC. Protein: CASSSTGEYGYTF.

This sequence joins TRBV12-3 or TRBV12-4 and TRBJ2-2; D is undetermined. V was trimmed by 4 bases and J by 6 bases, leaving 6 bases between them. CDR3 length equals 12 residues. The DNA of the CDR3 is TGTGCCAGCAGTTCCTTGGCCGGGGAGCTGTTTTTT. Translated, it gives CASSSLAGELFF.

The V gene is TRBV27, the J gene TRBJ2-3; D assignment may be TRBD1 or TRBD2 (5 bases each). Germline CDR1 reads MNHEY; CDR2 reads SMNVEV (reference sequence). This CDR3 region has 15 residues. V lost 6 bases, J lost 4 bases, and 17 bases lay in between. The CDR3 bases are TGTGCCAGCAGGATGAAAAGTAGGGACGCAGATACGCAGTATTTT. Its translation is CASRMKSRDADTQYF.

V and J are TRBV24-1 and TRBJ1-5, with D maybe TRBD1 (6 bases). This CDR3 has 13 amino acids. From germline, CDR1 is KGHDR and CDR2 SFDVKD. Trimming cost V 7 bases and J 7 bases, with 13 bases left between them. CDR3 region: CATRTGGGQPQHF. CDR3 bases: TGTGCCACCAGGACAGGAGGTGGCCAGCCCCAGCATTTT.

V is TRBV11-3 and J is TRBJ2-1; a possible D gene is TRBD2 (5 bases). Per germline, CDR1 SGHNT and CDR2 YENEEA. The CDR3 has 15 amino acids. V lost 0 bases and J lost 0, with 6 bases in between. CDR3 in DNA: TGTGCCAGCAGCTTAGAAGGGAGCTCCTACAATGAGCAGTTCTTC. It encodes CASSLEGSSYNEQFF.

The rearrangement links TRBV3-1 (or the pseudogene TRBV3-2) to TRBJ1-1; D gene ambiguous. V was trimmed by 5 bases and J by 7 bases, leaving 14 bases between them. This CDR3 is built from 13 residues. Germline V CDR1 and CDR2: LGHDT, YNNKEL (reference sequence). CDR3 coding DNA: TGTGCCAGCAGCTACTTCCGGGGTAGTGAAGCTTTCTTT. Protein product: CASSYFRGSEAFF.

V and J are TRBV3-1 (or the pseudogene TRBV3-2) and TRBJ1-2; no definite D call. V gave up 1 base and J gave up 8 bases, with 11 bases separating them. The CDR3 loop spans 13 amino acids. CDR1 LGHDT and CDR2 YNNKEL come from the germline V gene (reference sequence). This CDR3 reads CASSQVTAGGYTF. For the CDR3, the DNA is TGTGCCAGCAGCCAAGTTACGGCTGGGGGCTACACCTTC.

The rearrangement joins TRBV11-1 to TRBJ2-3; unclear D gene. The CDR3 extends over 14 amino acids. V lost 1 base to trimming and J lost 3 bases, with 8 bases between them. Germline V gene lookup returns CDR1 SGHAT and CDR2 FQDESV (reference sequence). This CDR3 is CASSLDRWTDTQYF. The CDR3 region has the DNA TGTGCCAGCAGCTTAGATCGGTGGACAGATACGCAGTATTTT.

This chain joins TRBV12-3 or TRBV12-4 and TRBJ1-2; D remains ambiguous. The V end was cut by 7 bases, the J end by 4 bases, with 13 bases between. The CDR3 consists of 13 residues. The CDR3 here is CASTRRGGYGYTF. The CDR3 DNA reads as TGTGCCAGCACTAGGCGGGGTGGCTATGGCTACACCTTC.

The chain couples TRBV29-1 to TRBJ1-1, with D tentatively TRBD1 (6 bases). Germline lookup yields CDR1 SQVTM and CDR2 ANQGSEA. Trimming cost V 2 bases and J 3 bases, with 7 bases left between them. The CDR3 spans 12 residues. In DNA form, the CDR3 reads TGCAGCGTTGAACAGGGGTACACTGAAGCTTTCTTT. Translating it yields CSVEQGYTEAFF.

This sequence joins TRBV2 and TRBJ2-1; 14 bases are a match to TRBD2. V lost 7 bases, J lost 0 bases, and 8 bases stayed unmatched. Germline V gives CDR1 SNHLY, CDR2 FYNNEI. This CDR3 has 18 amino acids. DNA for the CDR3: TGTGCCAGCACCTCGACTAGCGGGGGGGCGGGCTCCTACAATGAGCAGTTCTTC. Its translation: CASTSTSGGAGSYNEQFF.

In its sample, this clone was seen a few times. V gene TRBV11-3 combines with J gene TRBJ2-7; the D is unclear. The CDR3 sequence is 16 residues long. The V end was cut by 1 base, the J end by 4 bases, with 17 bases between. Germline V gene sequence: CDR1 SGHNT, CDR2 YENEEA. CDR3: CASSLGPDDGTYEQYF. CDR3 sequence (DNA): TGTGCCAGCAGCTTAGGCCCGGACGACGGAACTTACGAGCAGTACTTC. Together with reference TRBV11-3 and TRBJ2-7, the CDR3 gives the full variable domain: EAGVVQSPRYKIIEKKQPVAFWCNPISGHNTLYWYLQNLGQGPELLIRYENEEAVDDSQLPKDRFSAERLKGVDSTLKIQPAELGDSAVYLCASSLGPDDGTYEQYFGPGTRLTVT.

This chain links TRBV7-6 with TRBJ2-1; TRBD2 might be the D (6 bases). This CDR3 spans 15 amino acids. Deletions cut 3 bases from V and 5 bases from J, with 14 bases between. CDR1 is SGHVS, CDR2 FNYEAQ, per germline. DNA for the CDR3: TGTGCCAGCAGCTTGGGGACTGGGCTTCACAATGAGCAGTTCTTC. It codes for CASSLGTGLHNEQFF.